These 16 T cell receptor beta chains share one sample of origin, sequenced in a study of CD8+ T cells in alopecia areata. The sample's treatment: oral pan-JAK inhibitor, 5-10 mg twice daily. Extracted RNA was reverse transcribed, and the resulting cDNA served as sequencing template. Data came from immunoSEQ multiplex PCR; TCRdb stores just in-frame clones and leaves some out. The table includes about 250,000 clones, roughly 60% detected once. This specimen was CD4+ T cells sorted from blood, taken around week 52, from a patient treated with tofacitinib. The receptors shown here come from a human donor with alopecia areata.

The chain employs TRBV6-1 and TRBJ2-1; 8 nucleotides line up with TRBD1. Per germline, CDR1 MNHNS and CDR2 SASEGT. With V trimmed by 7 bases and J by 8 bases, 7 bases remained unmatched. CDR3 length equals 13 residues. CDR3 loop: CASNLDRADEQFF. The CDR3 nucleotides read TGTGCCAGCAATCTGGACAGGGCCGATGAGCAGTTCTTC.

The rearrangement uses TRBV6-1 and TRBJ2-7; a weak D match, TRBD1 (5 bases). Germline V gene lookup returns CDR1 MNHNS and CDR2 SASEGT. The CDR3 consists of 14 residues. Trimming took 4 bases from V and 0 from J, leaving 10 bases between them. The CDR3 DNA sequence: TGTGCCAGCAGTGCGGGTGACAGCTCCTACGAGCAGTACTTC. Translating gives CASSAGDSSYEQYF.

This sequence joins TRBV5-1 and TRBJ1-2, with 10 bases matching TRBD1. CDR3 size: 15 residues. CDR1 and CDR2 from the germline V gene are SGHRS and YFSETQ. The V and J ends lost 4 bases and 8 bases, in that order; junction bases with no gene match: 11. The CDR3: CASSASGTGVNGYTF. The CDR3 DNA follows: TGCGCCAGCAGCGCTTCCGGGACAGGGGTTAACGGCTACACCTTC.

The chain recombines TRBV30 with TRBJ1-3, with unresolved D. V was trimmed by 0 bases and J by 3 bases, leaving 12 bases between them. The CDR3 loop spans 15 amino acids. Germline CDR1 and CDR2: GTSNPN and SVGIG (reference sequence). The CDR3 DNA follows: TGTGCCTGGAGTGTACCGGTCCAGATTGGAAACACCATATATTTT. It translates to CAWSVPVQIGNTIYF.

This chain links TRBV29-1 with TRBJ1-1; no clear D gene. CDR3 length equals 13 residues. The V end was cut by 3 bases, the J end by 1 base, with 9 bases between. The V gene's germline CDR1 is SQVTM and CDR2 ANQGSEA. This CDR3 is CSVERRENTEAFF. The CDR3 nucleotides read TGCAGCGTTGAGCGACGCGAGAACACTGAAGCTTTCTTT.

This clone appeared many times. The chain is built from TRBV18 and TRBJ2-3; maybe TRBD2 (5 bases). CDR1 is KGHSH and CDR2 is LQKENI in the germline V gene. V dropped 1 base and J dropped 0 bases, with 5 bases sitting between them. The CDR3 is 14 amino acids. DNA of the CDR3: TGTGCCAGCTCACCACGGACTAGCACAGATACGCAGTATTTT. Its translation is CASSPRTSTDTQYF.

The sample holds a few counts of this clone. The CDR3 sequence is CAAAAIGGRGGTQYF. The CDR3 bases are TGTGCCGCGGCGGCAATCGGAGGGCGAGGGGGTACGCAGTATTTT. This chain links TRBV10-3 with TRBJ2-3; either TRBD1 or TRBD2 may supply D (6 bases each). Trimming stripped 11 bases from V and 8 bases from J, with 26 bases between. CDR1 and CDR2 (germline): ENHRY, SYGVKD. CDR3 length: 15 amino acids.

This clone showed up just a few times. The chain is built from TRBV19 and TRBJ1-1; D is unresolved. V was trimmed by 7 bases and J by 7 bases, leaving 16 bases between them. Looked up from germline, CDR1 is LNHDA and CDR2 is SQIVND (reference sequence). The CDR3 extends over 13 amino acids. CDR3 amino acids: CASTQEGTGEAFF. CDR3 DNA: TGTGCCAGTACCCAGGAGGGTACCGGTGAAGCTTTCTTT.

This chain joins TRBV29-1 and TRBJ2-5, with no clear D. V gave up 8 bases and J gave up 0 bases, with 10 bases separating them. The CDR3 consists of 12 residues. Germline CDR1 reads SQVTM; CDR2 reads ANQGSEA. The CDR3 sequence: CSSTKYQETQYF. CDR3 DNA sequence: TGCAGCTCTACCAAGTACCAAGAGACCCAGTACTTC.

This rearrangement joins TRBV29-1 to TRBJ1-1; D unresolved. Per germline, CDR1 SQVTM and CDR2 ANQGSEA. The CDR3 consists of 14 residues. V was shortened by 7 bases and J by 5 bases, with 20 bases between the two germline ends. In nucleotides, the CDR3 is TGCAGCGCCCAACAGCTGTATCCGGGAACTGAAGCTTTCTTT. It specifies CSAQQLYPGTEAFF.

In nucleotides, the CDR3 is TGTGCCAGCAGGGAGGACAGGGGGCCATCCGAGCAGTACTTC. Protein product: CASREDRGPSEQYF. The J gene is TRBJ2-7, the V gene TRBV6-5; the match to TRBD1 covers 11 bases. This CDR3 comprises 14 residues. Germline lookup yields CDR1 MNHEY and CDR2 SVGAGI. V trimming: 6 bases; J trimming: 6 bases; junction bases outside the gene matches: 7.

This clone was observed a handful of times. The rearrangement links TRBV30 to TRBJ1-5; maybe TRBD1 (5 bases). V was cut by 2 bases and J by 7 bases, with 21 bases left in between. The CDR3 has 16 amino acids. From germline, CDR1 is GTSNPN and CDR2 SVGIG (reference sequence). The CDR3 loop is CAWSPGRDGFIQPQHF. DNA of the CDR3: TGTGCCTGGAGTCCGGGCAGGGACGGTTTCATCCAGCCCCAGCATTTT.

The rearrangement uses TRBV12-5 and TRBJ2-7, with TRBD1 matching over 7 bases. There are 15 residues in the CDR3. Trimming took 6 bases from V and 0 from J; bases not matched to a gene: 8. Germline CDR1 is LGHNT and CDR2 is FRNRAP. The DNA of the CDR3 is TGTGCTAGTGGGAACGGACAGGCCGTCTCCTACGAGCAGTACTTC. Amino acids: CASGNGQAVSYEQYF. The variable domain in full, completed from reference TRBV12-5 and TRBJ2-7, reads DARVTQTPRHKVTEMGQEVTMRCQPILGHNTVFWYRQTMMQGLELLAYFRNRAPLDDSGMPKDRFSAEMPDATLATLKIQPSEPRDSAVYFCASGNGQAVSYEQYFGPGTRLTVT.

This clone was counted a few times. This sequence joins TRBV4-1 and TRBJ1-2, with D possibly matching TRBD1 (5 bases). CDR3 length: 14 amino acids. Germline V CDR1 and CDR2: MGHRA, YSYEKL. Trimming shortened V by 4 bases and J by 11 bases, and 20 bases separated the two germline ends. For the CDR3, the DNA is TGCGCCAGCAGCCGAACCGGGACGGGCTCTTTGTACACCTTC. Protein sequence: CASSRTGTGSLYTF.

This chain joins TRBV29-1 and TRBJ1-1, with unresolved D. Deletions cut 2 bases from V and 5 bases from J, with 9 bases between. Germline V gene sequence: CDR1 SQVTM, CDR2 ANQGSEA. The CDR3 has 12 residues. This chain's CDR3 is CSVEKGKTEAFF. The CDR3 coding sequence is TGCAGCGTTGAAAAGGGAAAGACTGAAGCTTTCTTT.

The rearrangement joins TRBV6-6 to TRBJ2-3; no clear D gene. Looked up from germline, CDR1 is MNHNY and CDR2 is SVGAGI (reference sequence). The CDR3 covers 16 residues. The ends were cut back, 2 bases at V and 1 base at J, with 13 bases in the middle. The CDR3 reads CASSYPLESGTDTQYF. DNA of the CDR3: TGTGCCAGCAGTTACCCTTTAGAGTCTGGCACAGATACGCAGTATTTT.